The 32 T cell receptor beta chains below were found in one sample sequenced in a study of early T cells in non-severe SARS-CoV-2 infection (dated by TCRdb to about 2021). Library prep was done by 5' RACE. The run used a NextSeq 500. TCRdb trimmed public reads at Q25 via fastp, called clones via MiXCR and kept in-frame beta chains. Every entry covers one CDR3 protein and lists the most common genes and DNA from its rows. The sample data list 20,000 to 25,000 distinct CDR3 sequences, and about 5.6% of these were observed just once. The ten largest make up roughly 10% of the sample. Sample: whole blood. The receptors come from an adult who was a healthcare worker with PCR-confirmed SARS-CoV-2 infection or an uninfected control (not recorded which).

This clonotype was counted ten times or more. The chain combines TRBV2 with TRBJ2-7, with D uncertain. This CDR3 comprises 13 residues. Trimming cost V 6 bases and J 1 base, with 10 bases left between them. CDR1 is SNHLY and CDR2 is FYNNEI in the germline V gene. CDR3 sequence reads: CASRRTPSYEQYV. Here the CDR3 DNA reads TGTGCCAGCAGGAGGACCCCATCCTACGAGCAGTACGTC.

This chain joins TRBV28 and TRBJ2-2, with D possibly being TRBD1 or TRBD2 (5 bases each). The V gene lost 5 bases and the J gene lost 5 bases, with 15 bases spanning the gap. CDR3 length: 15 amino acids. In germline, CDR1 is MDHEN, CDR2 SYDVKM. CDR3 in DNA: TGTGCCAGCAGTGGTCCGGCCAGGGAGACCGGGGAGCTGTTTTTT. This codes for CASSGPARETGELFF.

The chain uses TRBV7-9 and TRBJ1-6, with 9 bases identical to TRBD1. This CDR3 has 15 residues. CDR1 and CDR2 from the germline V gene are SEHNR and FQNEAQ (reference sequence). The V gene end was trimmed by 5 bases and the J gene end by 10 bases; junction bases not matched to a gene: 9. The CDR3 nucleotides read TGTGCCAGCAGCCGAGCCGGGACAGGGCCCTCACCCCTCCACTTT. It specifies CASSRAGTGPSPLHF.

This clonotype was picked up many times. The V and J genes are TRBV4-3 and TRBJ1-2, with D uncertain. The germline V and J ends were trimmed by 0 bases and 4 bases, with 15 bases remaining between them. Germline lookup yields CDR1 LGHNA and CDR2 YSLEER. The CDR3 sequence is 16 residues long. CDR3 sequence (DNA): TGCGCCAGCAGCCAAGATGTGGGTAGGGTCGGCTATGGCTACACCTTC. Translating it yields CASSQDVGRVGYGYTF.

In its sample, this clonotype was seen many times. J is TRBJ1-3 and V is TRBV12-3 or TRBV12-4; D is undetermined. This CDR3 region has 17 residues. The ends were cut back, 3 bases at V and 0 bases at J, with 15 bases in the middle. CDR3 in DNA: TGTGCCAGCAGTTTGGTTGACACTGAAGACTCTGGAAACACCATATATTTT. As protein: CASSLVDTEDSGNTIYF.

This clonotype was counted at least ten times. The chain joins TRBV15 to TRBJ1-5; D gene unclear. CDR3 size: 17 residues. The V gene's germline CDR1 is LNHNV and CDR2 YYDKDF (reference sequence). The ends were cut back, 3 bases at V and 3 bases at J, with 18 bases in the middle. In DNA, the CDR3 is TGTGCCACCAGCAGTGGAGGCACTTCCGCCCCCAATCAGCCCCAGCATTTT. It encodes CATSSGGTSAPNQPQHF.

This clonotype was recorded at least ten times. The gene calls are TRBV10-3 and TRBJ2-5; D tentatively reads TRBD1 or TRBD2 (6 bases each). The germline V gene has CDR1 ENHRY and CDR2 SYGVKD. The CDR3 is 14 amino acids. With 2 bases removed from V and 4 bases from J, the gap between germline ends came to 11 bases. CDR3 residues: CAISEGGGRETQYF. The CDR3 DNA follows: TGTGCCATCAGTGAGGGAGGGGGTCGAGAGACCCAGTACTTC.

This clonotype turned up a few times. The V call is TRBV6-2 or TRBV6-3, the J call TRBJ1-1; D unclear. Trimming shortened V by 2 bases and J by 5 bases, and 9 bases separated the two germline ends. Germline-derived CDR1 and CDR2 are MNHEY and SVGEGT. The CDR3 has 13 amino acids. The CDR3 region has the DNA TGTGCCAGCAGTTACGCTACAAGTACTGAAGCTTTCTTT. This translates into CASSYATSTEAFF.

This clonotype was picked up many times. The CDR3 DNA reads as TGTGCCAGCAGGGCCCAGGGGGTCCCTGAAGCTTTCTTT. Its protein product is CASRAQGVPEAFF. The J gene is TRBJ1-1, the V gene TRBV28, with 7 bases identical to TRBD1. Germline trimming cut 6 bases from V and 6 bases from J; bases unmatched to any gene: 7. The CDR3 runs 13 residues. Germline V gene data show CDR1 as MDHEN and CDR2 as SYDVKM.

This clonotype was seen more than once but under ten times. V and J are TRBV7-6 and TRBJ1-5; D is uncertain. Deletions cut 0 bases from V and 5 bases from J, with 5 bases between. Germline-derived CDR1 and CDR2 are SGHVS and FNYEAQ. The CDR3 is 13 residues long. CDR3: CASSLARDQPQHF. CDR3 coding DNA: TGTGCCAGCAGCTTAGCGCGGGATCAGCCCCAGCATTTT.

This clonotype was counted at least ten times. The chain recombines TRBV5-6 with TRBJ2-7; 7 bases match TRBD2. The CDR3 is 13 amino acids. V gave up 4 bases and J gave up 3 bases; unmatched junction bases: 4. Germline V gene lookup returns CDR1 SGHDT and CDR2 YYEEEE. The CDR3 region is CASSIGEGYEQYF. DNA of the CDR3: TGTGCCAGCAGCATAGGGGAGGGCTACGAGCAGTACTTC.

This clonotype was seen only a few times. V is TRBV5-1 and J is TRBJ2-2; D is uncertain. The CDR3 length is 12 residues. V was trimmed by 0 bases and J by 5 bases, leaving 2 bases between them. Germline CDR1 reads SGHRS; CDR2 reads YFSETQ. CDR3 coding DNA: TGCGCCAGCAGCTTGGAGACCGGGGAGCTGTTTTTT. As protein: CASSLETGELFF. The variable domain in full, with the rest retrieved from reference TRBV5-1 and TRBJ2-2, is KAGVTQTPRYLIKTRGQQVTLSCSPISGHRSVSWYQQTPGQGLQFLFEYFSETQRNKGNFPGRFSGRQFSNSRSEMNVSTLELGDSALYLCASSLETGELFFGEGSRLTVL.

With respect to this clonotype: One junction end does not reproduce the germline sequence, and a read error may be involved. Written as DNA, the CDR3 is TGCGCCAGCAGCTTTGACGGCAGAATCAGATTCTTC. It is translated as CASSFDGRIRFF. The chain recombines TRBV5-1 with TRBJ2-7; no reliable D call. There are 12 residues in the CDR3. The germline gives CDR1 SGHRS, CDR2 YFSETQ.

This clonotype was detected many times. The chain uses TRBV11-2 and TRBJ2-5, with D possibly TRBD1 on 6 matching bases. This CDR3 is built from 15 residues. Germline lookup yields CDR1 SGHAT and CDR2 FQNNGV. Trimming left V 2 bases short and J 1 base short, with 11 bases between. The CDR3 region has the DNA TGTGCCAGCAGCTTAACCAGGGGATTCCAAGAGACCCAGTACTTC. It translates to CASSLTRGFQETQYF.

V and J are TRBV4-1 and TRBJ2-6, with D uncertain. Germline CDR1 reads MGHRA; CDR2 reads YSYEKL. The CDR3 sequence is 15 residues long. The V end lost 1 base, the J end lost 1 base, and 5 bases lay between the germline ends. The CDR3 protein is CASSQVHSGANVLTF. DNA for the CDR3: TGCGCCAGCAGCCAAGTTCATTCTGGGGCCAACGTCCTGACTTTC.

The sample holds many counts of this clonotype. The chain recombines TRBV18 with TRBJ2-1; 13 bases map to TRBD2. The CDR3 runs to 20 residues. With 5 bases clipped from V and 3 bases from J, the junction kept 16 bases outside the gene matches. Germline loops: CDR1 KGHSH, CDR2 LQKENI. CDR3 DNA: TGTGCCAGCTCATCGGAACGGACTAGCGGGAGACCAACACGCTACAATGAGCAGTTCTTC. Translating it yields CASSSERTSGRPTRYNEQFF.

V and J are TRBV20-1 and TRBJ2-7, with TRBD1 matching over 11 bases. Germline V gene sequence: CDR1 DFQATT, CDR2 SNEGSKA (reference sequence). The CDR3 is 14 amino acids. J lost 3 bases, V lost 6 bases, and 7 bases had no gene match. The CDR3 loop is CSALHGTGGYEQYF. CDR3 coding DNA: TGCAGTGCCCTCCACGGGACAGGGGGCTACGAGCAGTACTTC.

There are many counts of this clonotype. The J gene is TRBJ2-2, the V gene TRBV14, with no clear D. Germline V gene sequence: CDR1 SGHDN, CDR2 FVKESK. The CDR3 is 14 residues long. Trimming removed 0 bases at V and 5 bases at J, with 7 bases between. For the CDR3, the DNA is TGTGCCAGCAGCCAAGATCCCGATACCGGGGAGCTGTTTTTT. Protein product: CASSQDPDTGELFF.

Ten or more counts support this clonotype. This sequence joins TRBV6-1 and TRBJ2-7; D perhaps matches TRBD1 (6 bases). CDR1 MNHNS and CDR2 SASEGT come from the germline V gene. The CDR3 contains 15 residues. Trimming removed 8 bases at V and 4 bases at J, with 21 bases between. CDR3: CASLRGTAGAYEQYF. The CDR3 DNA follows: TGTGCCAGCCTAAGGGGGACCGCCGGGGCGTACGAGCAGTACTTC.

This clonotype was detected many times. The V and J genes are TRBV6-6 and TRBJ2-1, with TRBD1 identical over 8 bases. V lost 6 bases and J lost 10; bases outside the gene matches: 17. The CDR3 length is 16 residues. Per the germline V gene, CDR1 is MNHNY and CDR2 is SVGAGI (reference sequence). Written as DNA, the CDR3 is TGTGCCAGCAGCCCATGGACAGGGAGCCTTCCATGGGAGCAGTTCTTC. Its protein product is CASSPWTGSLPWEQFF.

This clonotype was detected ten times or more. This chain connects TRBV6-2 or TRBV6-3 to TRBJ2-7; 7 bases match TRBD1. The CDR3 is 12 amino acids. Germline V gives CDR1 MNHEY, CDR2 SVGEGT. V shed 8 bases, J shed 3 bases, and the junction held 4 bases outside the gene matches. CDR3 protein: CASEDRDYEQYF. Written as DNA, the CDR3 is TGTGCCAGCGAAGACAGGGACTACGAGCAGTACTTC.

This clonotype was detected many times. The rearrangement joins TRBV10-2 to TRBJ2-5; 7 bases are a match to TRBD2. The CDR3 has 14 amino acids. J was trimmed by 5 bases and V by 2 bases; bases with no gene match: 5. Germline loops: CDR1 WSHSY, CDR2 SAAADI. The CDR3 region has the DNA TGCGCCAGCAGTGAGCCGGGAGGATCGGAGACCCAGTACTTC. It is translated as CASSEPGGSETQYF.

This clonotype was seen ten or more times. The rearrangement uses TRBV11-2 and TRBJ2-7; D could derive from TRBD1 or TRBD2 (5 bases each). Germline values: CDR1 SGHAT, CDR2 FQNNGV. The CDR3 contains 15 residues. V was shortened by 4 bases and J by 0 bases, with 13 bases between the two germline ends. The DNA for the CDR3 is TGTGCCAGCAGCTCTCGGGAAGGGGCCTCCTACGAGCAGTACTTC. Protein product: CASSSREGASYEQYF. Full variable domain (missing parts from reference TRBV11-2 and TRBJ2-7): EAGVAQSPRYKIIEKRQSVAFWCNPISGHATLYWYQQILGQGPKLLIQFQNNGVVDDSQLPKDRFSAERLKGVDSTLKIQPAKLEDSAVYLCASSSREGASYEQYFGPGTRLTVT.

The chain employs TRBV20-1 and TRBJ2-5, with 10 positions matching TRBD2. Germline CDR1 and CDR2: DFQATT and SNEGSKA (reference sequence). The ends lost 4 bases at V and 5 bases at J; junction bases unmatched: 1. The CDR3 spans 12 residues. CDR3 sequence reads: CSATSGSETQYF. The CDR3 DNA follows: TGCAGTGCTACTAGCGGGAGCGAGACCCAGTACTTC.

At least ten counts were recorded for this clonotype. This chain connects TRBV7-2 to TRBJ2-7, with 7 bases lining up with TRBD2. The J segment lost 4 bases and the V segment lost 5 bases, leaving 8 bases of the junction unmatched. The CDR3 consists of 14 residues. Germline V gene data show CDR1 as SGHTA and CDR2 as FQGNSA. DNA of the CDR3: TGTGCCAGCAGCCAACCTCCGGGGGGTTACGAGCAGTACTTC. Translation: CASSQPPGGYEQYF. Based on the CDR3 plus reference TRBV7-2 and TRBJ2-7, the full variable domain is GAGVSQSPSNKVTEKGKDVELRCDPISGHTALYWYRQSLGQGLEFLIYFQGNSAPDKSGLPSDRFSAERTGGSVSTLTIQRTQQEDSAVYLCASSQPPGGYEQYFGPGTRLTVT.

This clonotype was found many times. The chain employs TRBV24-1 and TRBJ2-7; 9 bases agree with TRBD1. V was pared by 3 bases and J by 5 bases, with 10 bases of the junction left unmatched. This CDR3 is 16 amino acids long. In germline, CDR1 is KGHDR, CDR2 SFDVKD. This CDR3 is CATSDAGTGRNHEQYF. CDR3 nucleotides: TGTGCCACCAGTGATGCCGGGACAGGGAGGAACCACGAGCAGTACTTC.

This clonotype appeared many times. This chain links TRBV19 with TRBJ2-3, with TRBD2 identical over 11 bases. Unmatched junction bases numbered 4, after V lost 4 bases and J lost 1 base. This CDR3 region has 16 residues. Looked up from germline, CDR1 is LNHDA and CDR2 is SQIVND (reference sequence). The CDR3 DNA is TGTGCCAGTAGTACCCCTAGCGGGAGGCGCACAGATACGCAGTATTTT. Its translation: CASSTPSGRRTDTQYF.

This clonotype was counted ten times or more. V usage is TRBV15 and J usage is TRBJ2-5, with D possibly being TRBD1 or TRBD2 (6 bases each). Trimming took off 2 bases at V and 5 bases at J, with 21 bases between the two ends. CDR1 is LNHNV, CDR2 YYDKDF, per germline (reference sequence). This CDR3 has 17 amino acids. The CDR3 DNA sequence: TGTGCCACCAGCAGAAAGGGGGATATCGGAGGGATGGAGACCCAGTACTTC. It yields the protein CATSRKGDIGGMETQYF.

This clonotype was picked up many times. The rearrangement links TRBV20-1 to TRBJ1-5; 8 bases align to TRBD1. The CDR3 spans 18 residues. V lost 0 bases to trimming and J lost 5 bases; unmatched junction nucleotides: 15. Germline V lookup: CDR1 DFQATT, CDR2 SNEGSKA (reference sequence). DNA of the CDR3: TGCAGTGCTAGAGATACGTCCAGGACAGGGAGGGCGGATCAGCCCCAGCATTTT. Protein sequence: CSARDTSRTGRADQPQHF.

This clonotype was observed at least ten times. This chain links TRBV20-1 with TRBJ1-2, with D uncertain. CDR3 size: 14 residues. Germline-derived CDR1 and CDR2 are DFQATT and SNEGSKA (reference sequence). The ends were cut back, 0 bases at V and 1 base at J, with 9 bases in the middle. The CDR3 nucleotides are TGCAGTGCTAGAGATATGTCCGGTAACTATGGCTACACCTTC. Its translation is CSARDMSGNYGYTF.

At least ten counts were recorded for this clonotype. As DNA, the CDR3 is TGTGCCAGCAGTCCCCGACGACAGGGAACTGTGCAGTACGTC. This gives the protein CASSPRRQGTVQYV. The chain is built from TRBV28 and TRBJ2-7; TRBD1 aligns across 7 bases. Germline V CDR1 and CDR2: MDHEN, SYDVKM. The length of the CDR3 is 14 residues. V trimming: 5 bases; J trimming: 9 bases; junction bases outside the gene matches: 13.

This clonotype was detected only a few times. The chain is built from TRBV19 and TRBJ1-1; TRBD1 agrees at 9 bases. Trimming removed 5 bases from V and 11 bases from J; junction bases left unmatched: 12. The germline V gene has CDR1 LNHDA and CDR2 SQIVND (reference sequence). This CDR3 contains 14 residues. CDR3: CASSGSRDREPAFF. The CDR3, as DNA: TGTGCCAGTAGTGGGTCCCGGGACAGGGAGCCGGCTTTCTTT.